The 9 T cell receptor beta chains listed next were all sequenced from one sample in a study of T cell repertoires in cytomegalovirus infection (dated by TCRdb to 2018 to 2020). Reads for this sample came from an Illumina HiSeq 1500. TCRdb trimmed the raw reads at Q25, called clones with MiXCR and kept productive beta chains. CDR3 protein duplicates are merged, each entry listing the most common genes and DNA. For this sample the table gives approximately 71,000 distinct CDR3 sequences, of which just under 4% were detected only once. Around 22% of the sample is held by the ten biggest clonotypes. The specimen was PBMCs. The receptors stem from a human donor in good health (CMV status not recorded). Some clones in this sample may be carry-over from other donors' samples.

This clonotype was observed many times. The chain carries TRBV11-2 and TRBJ1-1; D might be TRBD1 (5 bases). The CDR3 contains 14 residues. The V gene's germline CDR1 is SGHAT and CDR2 FQNNGV. V was shortened by 3 bases and J by 5 bases, with 13 bases between the two germline ends. Written as DNA, the CDR3 is TGTGCCAGCAGCTTTCAAGAGGGGAAAACTGAAGCTTTCTTT. Its protein product is CASSFQEGKTEAFF.

This chain connects TRBV19 to TRBJ2-2; TRBD2 might be the D (6 bases). Germline V gene sequence: CDR1 LNHDA, CDR2 SQIVND (reference sequence). Trimming left V 4 bases short and J 7 bases short, with 13 bases between. This CDR3 comprises 14 residues. CDR3 in amino acids: CASSKSPTSGELFF. The DNA of the CDR3 is TGTGCCAGTAGTAAATCACCGACTAGCGGGGAGCTGTTTTTT.

The table lists this clonotype with many counts. The chain carries TRBV6-2 or TRBV6-3 and TRBJ1-2; 9 bases map to TRBD1. V was clipped by 7 bases and J by 8 bases; unmatched bases: 5. The V gene's germline CDR1 is MNHEY and CDR2 SVGEGT. This CDR3 is 12 amino acids long. DNA of the CDR3: TGTGCCAGCAACACAGGGGGCGCCGGCTACACCTTC. The encoded protein is CASNTGGAGYTF.

This clonotype was seen many times. The J gene is TRBJ2-4, the V gene TRBV7-2, with TRBD2 identical over 8 bases. CDR3 length: 13 residues. J lost 6 bases, V lost 3 bases, and 1 base had no gene match. Germline CDR1 and CDR2: SGHTA and FQGNSA. The CDR3, as DNA: TGTGCCAGCAGCTTGGGACTAGGAAACATTCAGTACTTC. It translates to CASSLGLGNIQYF.

This sequence joins TRBV6-2 or TRBV6-3 and TRBJ2-7, with D perhaps TRBD1 or TRBD2 (6 bases each). The CDR3 loop spans 14 amino acids. Germline V gives CDR1 MNHEY, CDR2 SVGEGT. Trimming cost V 5 bases and J 7 bases, with 18 bases left between them. The CDR3 DNA follows: TGTGCCAGCAGTGACCGTTCGGGGGCTCAGGAGCAGTACTTC. It translates to CASSDRSGAQEQYF.

This clonotype was counted only a few times. J is TRBJ1-2 and V is TRBV10-3; TRBD1 aligns across 7 bases. Germline values: CDR1 ENHRY, CDR2 SYGVKD. The CDR3 sequence is 14 residues long. The ends lost 3 bases at V and 6 bases at J; junction bases unmatched: 7. The CDR3 sequence: CAISDQGESDGYTF. CDR3 bases: TGTGCCATCAGTGACCAGGGGGAATCAGATGGCTACACCTTC.

This clonotype is medium-sized within its sample. The V gene is TRBV7-2, the J gene TRBJ2-1, with D unclear. V was clipped by 7 bases and J by 15 bases, with 22 bases between them. The CDR3 covers 13 residues. Germline V lookup: CDR1 SGHTA, CDR2 FQGNSA. The CDR3 nucleotides read TGTGCCAGCACCCCCGACCCTGGCATCCCCTCGTTCTTC. As protein: CASTPDPGIPSFF.

This clonotype was seen many times. The CDR3 spells CSAVDRGTYTEAFF. The CDR3 DNA is TGCAGTGCTGTCGACAGGGGTACATACACTGAAGCTTTCTTT. V gene TRBV20-1 combines with J gene TRBJ1-1; 8 bases are a match to TRBD1. In germline, CDR1 is DFQATT, CDR2 SNEGSKA (reference sequence). The CDR3 runs to 14 residues. Trimming removed 5 bases from V and 3 bases from J; junction bases left unmatched: 8.

Comments on this clonotype: This may be a read error, as it is one base from a much larger clone. V and J are TRBV12-3 or TRBV12-4 and TRBJ2-1; D not resolved. The CDR3 has 13 residues. CDR3: CVSSFWVDNEQFF. DNA of the CDR3: TGTGTCAGCAGTTTCTGGGTTGACAATGAGCAGTTCTTC.